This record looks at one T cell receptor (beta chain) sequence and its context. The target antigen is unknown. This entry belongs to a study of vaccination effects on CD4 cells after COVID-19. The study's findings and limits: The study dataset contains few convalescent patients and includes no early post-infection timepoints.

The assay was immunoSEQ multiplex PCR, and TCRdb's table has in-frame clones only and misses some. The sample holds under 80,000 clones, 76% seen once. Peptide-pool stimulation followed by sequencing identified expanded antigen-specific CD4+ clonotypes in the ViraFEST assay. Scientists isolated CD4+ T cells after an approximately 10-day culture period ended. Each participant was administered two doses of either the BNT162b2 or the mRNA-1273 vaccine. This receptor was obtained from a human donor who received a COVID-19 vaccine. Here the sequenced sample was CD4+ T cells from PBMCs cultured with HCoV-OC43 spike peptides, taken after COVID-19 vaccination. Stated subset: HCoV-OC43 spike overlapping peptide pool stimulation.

The CDR3 sequence: CASSKDWRGQETQYF. CDR3 DNA: TGTGCCAGCAGCAAAGATTGGCGGGGGCAAGAGACCCAGTACTTC. This sequence joins TRBV21-1 and TRBJ2-5; the table's D call, TRBD2, was not checked against the DNA. TRBV21-1 is a recognized pseudogene. This CDR3 contains 15 residues.